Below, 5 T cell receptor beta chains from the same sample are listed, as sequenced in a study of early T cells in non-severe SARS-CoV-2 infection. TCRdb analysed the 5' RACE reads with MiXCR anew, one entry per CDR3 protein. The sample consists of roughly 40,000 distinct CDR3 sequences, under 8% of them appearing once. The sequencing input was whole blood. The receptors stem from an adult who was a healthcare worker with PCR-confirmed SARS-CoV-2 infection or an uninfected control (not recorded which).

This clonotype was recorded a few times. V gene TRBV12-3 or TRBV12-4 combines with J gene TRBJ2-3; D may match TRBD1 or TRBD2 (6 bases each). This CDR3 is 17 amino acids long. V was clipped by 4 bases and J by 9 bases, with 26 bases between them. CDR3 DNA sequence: TGTGCCAGCAGTTCCCTGGGGGAGGACAGCCACAGAAGGACGCAGTATTTT. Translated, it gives CASSSLGEDSHRRTQYF.

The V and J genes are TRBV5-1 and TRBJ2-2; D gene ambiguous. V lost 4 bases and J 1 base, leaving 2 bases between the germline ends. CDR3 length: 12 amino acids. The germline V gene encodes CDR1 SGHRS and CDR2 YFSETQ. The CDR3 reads CASSKNTGELFF. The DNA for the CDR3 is TGCGCCAGCAGCAAGAACACCGGGGAGCTGTTTTTT.

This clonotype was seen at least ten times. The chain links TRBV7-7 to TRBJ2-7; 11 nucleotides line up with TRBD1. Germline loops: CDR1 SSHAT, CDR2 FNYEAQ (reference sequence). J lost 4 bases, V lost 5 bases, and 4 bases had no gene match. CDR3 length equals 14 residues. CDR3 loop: CASSPGTGGYEQYF. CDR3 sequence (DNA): TGTGCCAGCAGCCCCGGGACAGGGGGGTACGAGCAGTACTTC. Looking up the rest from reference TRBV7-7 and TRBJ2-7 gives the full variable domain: GAGVSQSPRYKVTKRGQDVTLRCDPISSHATLYWYQQALGQGPEFLTYFNYEAQPDKSGLPSDRFSAERPEGSISTLTIQRTEQRDSAMYRCASSPGTGGYEQYFGPGTRLTVT.

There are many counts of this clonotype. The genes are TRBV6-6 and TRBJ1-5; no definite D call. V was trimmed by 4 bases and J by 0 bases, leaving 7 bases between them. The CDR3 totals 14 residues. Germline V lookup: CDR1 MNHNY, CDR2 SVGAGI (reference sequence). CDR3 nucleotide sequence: TGTGCCAGCAGTTCGACCCGTAGCAATCAGCCCCAGCATTTT. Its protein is CASSSTRSNQPQHF.

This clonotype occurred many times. CDR3 region: CASSQKAGVGNEQFF. CDR3 nucleotides: TGCGCCAGCAGCCAAAAAGCGGGAGTCGGCAATGAGCAGTTCTTC. The chain is built from TRBV4-3 and TRBJ2-1; the match to TRBD2 covers 8 bases. This CDR3 comprises 15 residues. Looked up from germline, CDR1 is LGHNA and CDR2 is YSLEER. J lost 6 bases, V lost 2 bases, and 6 bases had no gene match.